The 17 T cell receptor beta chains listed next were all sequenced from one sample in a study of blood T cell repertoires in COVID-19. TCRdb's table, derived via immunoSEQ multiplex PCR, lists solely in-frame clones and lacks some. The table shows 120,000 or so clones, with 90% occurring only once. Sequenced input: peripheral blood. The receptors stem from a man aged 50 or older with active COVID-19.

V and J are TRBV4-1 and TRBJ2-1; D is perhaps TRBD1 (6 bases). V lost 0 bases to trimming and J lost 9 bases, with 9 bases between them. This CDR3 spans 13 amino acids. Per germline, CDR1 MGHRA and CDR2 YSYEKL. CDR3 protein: CASSQEWDTEQFF. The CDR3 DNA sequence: TGCGCCAGCAGCCAAGAATGGGACACTGAGCAGTTCTTC.

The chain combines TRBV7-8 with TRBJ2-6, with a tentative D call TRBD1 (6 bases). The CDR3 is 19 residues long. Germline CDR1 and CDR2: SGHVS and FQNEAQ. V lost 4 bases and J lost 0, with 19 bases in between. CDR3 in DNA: TGTGCCAGCAGCTCCCCTACAGGGTCCACAAGCTCTGGGGCCAACGTCCTGACTTTC. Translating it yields CASSSPTGSTSSGANVLTF.

The CDR3 region has the DNA TGTGCCAGCAGTCCCCCCGGGACAGGGGGTTTCTACGAGCAGTACGTC. Protein sequence: CASSPPGTGGFYEQYV. This chain connects TRBV27 to TRBJ2-7; TRBD1 agrees at 11 bases. There are 16 residues in the CDR3. Per germline, CDR1 MNHEY and CDR2 SMNVEV (reference sequence). V trimming: 5 bases; J trimming: 3 bases; junction bases outside the gene matches: 9.

The CDR3: CASGRGGSSYNEQFF. In DNA form, the CDR3 reads TGTGCTAGTGGTCGTGGGGGCAGCTCCTACAATGAGCAGTTCTTC. The rearrangement uses TRBV12-5 and TRBJ2-1; perhaps TRBD1 as D (6 bases). Germline V CDR1 and CDR2: LGHNT, FRNRAP. The V gene lost 5 bases and the J gene lost 0 bases, with 11 bases spanning the gap. The CDR3 has 15 residues.

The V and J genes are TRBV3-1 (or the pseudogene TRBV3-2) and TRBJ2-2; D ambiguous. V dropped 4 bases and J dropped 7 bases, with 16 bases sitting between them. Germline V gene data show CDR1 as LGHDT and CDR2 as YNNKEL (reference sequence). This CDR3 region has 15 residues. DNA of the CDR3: TGTGCCAGCAGCCGTGGAGACTCCCGAGGCGGGGAGCTGTTTTTT. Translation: CASSRGDSRGGELFF.

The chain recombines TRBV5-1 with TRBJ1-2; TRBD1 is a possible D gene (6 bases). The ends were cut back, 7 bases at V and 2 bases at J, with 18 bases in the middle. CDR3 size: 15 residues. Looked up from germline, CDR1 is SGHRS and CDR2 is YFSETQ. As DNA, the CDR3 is TGCGCCAGCCGTCCTACAGGGCTGAGAAACTATGGCTACACCTTC. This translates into CASRPTGLRNYGYTF.

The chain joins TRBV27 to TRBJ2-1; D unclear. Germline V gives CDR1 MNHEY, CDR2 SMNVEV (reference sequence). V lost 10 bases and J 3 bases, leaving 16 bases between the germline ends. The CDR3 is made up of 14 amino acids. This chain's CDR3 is CATAAALGYNEQFF. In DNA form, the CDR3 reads TGTGCCACCGCGGCCGCCCTGGGCTACAATGAGCAGTTCTTC.

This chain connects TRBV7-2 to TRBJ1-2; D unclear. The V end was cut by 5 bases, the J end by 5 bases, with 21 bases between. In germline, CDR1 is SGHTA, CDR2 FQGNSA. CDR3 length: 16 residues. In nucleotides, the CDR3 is TGTGCCAGCAGCCCCCTGGCGGCGGGGTCAGATTATGGCTACACCTTC. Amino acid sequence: CASSPLAAGSDYGYTF. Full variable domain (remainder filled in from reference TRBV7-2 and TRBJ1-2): GAGVSQSPSNKVTEKGKDVELRCDPISGHTALYWYRQSLGQGLEFLIYFQGNSAPDKSGLPSDRFSAERTGGSVSTLTIQRTQQEDSAVYLCASSPLAAGSDYGYTFGSGTRLTVV.

CDR3 nucleotide sequence: TGTGCCAGCAATTTACAGGGCGGGAGCACCGGGGAGCTGTTTTTT. Translating gives CASNLQGGSTGELFF. The chain joins TRBV11-3 to TRBJ2-2; D may be TRBD2 (7 bases). Germline lookup yields CDR1 SGHNT and CDR2 YENEEA. This CDR3 is built from 15 residues. The V end lost 7 bases, the J end lost 4 bases, and 16 bases lay between the germline ends.

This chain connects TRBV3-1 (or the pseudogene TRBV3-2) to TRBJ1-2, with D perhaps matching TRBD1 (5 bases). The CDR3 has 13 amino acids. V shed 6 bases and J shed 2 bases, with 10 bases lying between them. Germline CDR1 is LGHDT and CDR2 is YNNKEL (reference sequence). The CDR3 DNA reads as TGTGCCAGCAGGGGGGGTATAAACTATGGCTACACCTTC. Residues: CASRGGINYGYTF.

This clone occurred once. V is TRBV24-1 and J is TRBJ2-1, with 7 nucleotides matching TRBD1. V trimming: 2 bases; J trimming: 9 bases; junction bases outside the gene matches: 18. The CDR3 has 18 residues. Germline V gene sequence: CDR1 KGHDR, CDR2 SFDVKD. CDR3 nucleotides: TGTGCCACCAGTGATTCCTTAGTCGTGGGACAGTGGGTCCGTGAGCAGTTCTTC. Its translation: CATSDSLVVGQWVREQFF.

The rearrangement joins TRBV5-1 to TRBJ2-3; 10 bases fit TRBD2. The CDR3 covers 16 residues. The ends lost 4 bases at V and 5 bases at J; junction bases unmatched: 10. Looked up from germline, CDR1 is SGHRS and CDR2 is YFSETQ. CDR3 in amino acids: CASSLGGTSVLDTQYF. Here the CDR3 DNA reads TGCGCCAGCAGCCTTGGAGGGACTAGCGTGTTAGATACGCAGTATTTT.

CDR3 protein: CASSLGGGPGTEAFF. The CDR3 DNA reads TGTGCCAGTAGTCTAGGAGGGGGTCCGGGCACTGAAGCTTTCTTT. This rearrangement joins TRBV19 to TRBJ1-1; possibly TRBD1 for D (6 bases). The germline V and J ends were trimmed by 5 bases and 4 bases, with 17 bases remaining between them. This CDR3 comprises 15 residues. The germline V gene has CDR1 LNHDA and CDR2 SQIVND (reference sequence).

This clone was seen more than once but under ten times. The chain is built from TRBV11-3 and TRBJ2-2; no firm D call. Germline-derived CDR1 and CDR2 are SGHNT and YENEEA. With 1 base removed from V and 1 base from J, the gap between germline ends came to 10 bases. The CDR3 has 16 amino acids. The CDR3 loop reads CASSLVLAMNTGELFF. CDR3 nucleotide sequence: TGTGCCAGCAGCTTAGTATTAGCCATGAACACCGGGGAGCTGTTTTTT.

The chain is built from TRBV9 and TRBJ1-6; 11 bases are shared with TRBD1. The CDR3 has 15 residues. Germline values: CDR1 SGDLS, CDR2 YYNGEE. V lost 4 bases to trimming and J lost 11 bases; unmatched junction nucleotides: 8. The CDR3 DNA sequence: TGTGCCAGCAGCACGGGACAGGGGGTCCGTCCACCCCTCCACTTT. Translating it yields CASSTGQGVRPPLHF.

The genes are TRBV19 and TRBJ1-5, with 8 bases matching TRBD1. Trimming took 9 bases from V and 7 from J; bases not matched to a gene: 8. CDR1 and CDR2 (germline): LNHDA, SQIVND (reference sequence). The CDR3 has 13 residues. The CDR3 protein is CASADRANQPQHF. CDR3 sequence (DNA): TGTGCCAGCGCGGACAGGGCAAACCAGCCCCAGCATTTT. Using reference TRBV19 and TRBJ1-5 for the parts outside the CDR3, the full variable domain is DGGITQSPKYLFRKEGQNVTLSCEQNLNHDAMYWYRQDPGQGLRLIYYSQIVNDFQKGDIAEGYSVSREKKESFPLTVTSAQKNPTAFYLCASADRANQPQHFGDGTRLSIL.

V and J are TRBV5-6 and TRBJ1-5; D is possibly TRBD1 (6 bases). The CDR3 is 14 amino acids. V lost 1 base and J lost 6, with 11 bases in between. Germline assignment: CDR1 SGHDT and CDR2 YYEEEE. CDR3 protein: CASSLRGGVQPQHF. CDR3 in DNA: TGTGCCAGCAGCTTGAGAGGGGGAGTTCAGCCCCAGCATTTT.